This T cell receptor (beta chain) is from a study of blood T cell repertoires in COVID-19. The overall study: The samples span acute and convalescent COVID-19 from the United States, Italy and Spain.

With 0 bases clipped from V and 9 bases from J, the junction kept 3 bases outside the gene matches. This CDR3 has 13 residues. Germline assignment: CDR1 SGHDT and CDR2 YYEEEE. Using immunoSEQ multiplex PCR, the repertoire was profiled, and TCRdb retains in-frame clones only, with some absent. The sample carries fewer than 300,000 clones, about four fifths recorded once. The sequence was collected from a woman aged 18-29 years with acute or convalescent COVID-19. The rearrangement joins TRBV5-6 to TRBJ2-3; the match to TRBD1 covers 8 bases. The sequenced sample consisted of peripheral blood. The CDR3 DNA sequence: TGTGCCAGCAGCTTGGGGACAGGGAAGACGCAGTATTTT. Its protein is CASSLGTGKTQYF.